The T cell receptor (beta chain) under discussion was sequenced for a study of neurological immune-mediated disorders. Ten or more counts support this clonotype. TCRdb redid the calling of the 5' RACE reads with MiXCR, one entry per CDR3 protein. The sample carries about 58,000 distinct CDR3 sequences, about 3.2% recorded once. The specimen was PBMCs. This clonotype was sampled from a woman aged 60-75 years with multiple sclerosis.

CDR3 DNA sequence: TGCAGTGCTAGCGAATACAGGGCAAATCAGCCCCAGCATTTT. It specifies CSASEYRANQPQHF. The chain is built from TRBV20-1 and TRBJ1-5; D is possibly TRBD1 (6 bases). Looked up from germline, CDR1 is DFQATT and CDR2 is SNEGSKA (reference sequence). The V and J ends lost 3 bases and 4 bases respectively, with 13 bases between them. This CDR3 region has 14 residues.